This passage covers 4 T cell receptor beta chains from one sample sequenced in a study of cytomegalovirus exposure and HLA in healthy donors. Only in-frame clones appear in the TCRdb table, and some are missing; sequencing was by immunoSEQ multiplex PCR. The sample lists about 250,000 clones; roughly 87% were seen once. Sequencing was done on a sample of PBMCs. The receptor source for this set is a man between 18 and 29 years old in good health and CMV-seropositive.

The chain uses TRBV5-6 and TRBJ2-5; the D is unclear. CDR1 is SGHDT and CDR2 is YYEEEE in the germline V gene. V was cut by 1 base and J by 1 base, with 5 bases left in between. The CDR3 sequence is 13 residues long. The CDR3 DNA sequence: TGTGCCAGCAGCTTGAACCTCCAAGAGACCCAGTACTTC. This encodes CASSLNLQETQYF.

The V call is TRBV30, the J call TRBJ1-1; D is perhaps TRBD1 (5 bases). Looked up from germline, CDR1 is GTSNPN and CDR2 is SVGIG (reference sequence). The V end lost 0 bases, the J end lost 4 bases, and 12 bases lay between the germline ends. This CDR3 has 14 amino acids. CDR3 nucleotides: TGTGCCTGGAGTGTAAATGAAGGGGTCACTGAAGCTTTCTTT. It encodes CAWSVNEGVTEAFF.

The V and J genes are TRBV10-3 and TRBJ2-7; a weak D match, TRBD1 (6 bases). Trimming removed 5 bases at V and 1 base at J, with 21 bases between. The germline V gene encodes CDR1 ENHRY and CDR2 SYGVKD. This CDR3 has 17 amino acids. CDR3 protein: CAISRPVDPQGSYEQYF. Written as DNA, the CDR3 is TGTGCCATCAGTAGACCCGTAGACCCACAGGGATCCTACGAGCAGTACTTC.

This chain joins TRBV4-3 and TRBJ2-1, with TRBD1 as a possible D gene (6 bases). Deletions cut 3 bases from V and 8 bases from J, with 14 bases between. The CDR3 length is 14 residues. Looked up from germline, CDR1 is LGHNA and CDR2 is YSLEER. The CDR3: CASSHFSGAYEQFF. The CDR3 bases are TGCGCCAGCAGCCATTTTTCAGGGGCTTATGAGCAGTTCTTC.